The rows below give T cell receptor beta chains drawn from one sample of a study of regulatory T cells in long-lasting Graves disease. TCRdb reprocessed the multiplex PCR reads with MiXCR, giving one entry per CDR3 protein. The repertoire includes approximately 540,000 distinct CDR3 sequences, approximately 12% of them detected once, and over 7% sits in the top ten. This sample also appeared in a second study, on T cells in Graves' hyperthyroidism and ophthalmopathy.

The sequencing used peripheral blood mononuclear cells (PBMCs), collected at new diagnosis, from a patient treated with antithyroid drugs. The receptors here all came from a woman aged 25 to 39 with Graves disease. CDR3s include the opening cysteine and the closing phenylalanine or tryptophan. Fields, in order: D gene, J gene, V gene, clone size, CDR3 DNA, CDR3 protein. A D gene is named only where the DNA matches it firmly. Not every row has a clone size; where given, it reads once, few, many or a size class.

D: TRBD2
J: TRBJ2-5
V: TRBV2
size: many
DNA: TGTGCCAGCAGTGCCCCTAGCGGGCTTCTCGGAGAGACCCAGTACTTC
CDR3: CASSAPSGLLGETQYF

D: NA
J: TRBJ2-7
V: TRBV10-2
size: many
DNA: TGCGCCAGCAGTGAAATAACCCCGAGGGAGCAGTACTTC
CDR3: CASSEITPREQYF

D: NA
J: TRBJ2-7
V: TRBV13
size: many
DNA: TGTGCCAGCAGCCCGAACCTAACCCCTACGCCATACGAGCAGTACTTC
CDR3: CASSPNLTPTPYEQYF

D: TRBD1
J: TRBJ2-7
V: TRBV3-1
size: many
DNA: TGTGCCAGCAGCCTAAATACAAAGGGACAGTTAGCCTACGAGCAGTACTTC
CDR3: CASSLNTKGQLAYEQYF

D: NA
J: TRBJ1-2
V: TRBV11-3
size: many
DNA: TGTGCCAGCAGTCCTGACGGCTATGGCTACACCTTC
CDR3: CASSPDGYGYTF

D: NA
J: TRBJ2-1
V: TRBV6-1
size: many
DNA: TGTGCCAGCAGTGTTGATATCCGGCTAGGCCTTGGTAATGAGCAGTTCTTC
CDR3: CASSVDIRLGLGNEQFF

D: TRBD2
J: TRBJ2-1
V: TRBV24-1
size: many
DNA: TGTGCCACCAGACCTAGCGGGAGCTCCTACAATGAGCAGTTCTTC
CDR3: CATRPSGSSYNEQFF

D: NA
J: TRBJ2-7
V: TRBV18
size: many
DNA: TGTGCCAGCTCACCCGAGACAGGAAGCTCCTACGAGCAGTACTTC
CDR3: CASSPETGSSYEQYF

D: NA
J: TRBJ1-1
V: TRBV14
size: NA
DNA: TGTGCCAGCAGCCCTACCCGACAGCGAGCTTTCTTT
CDR3: CASSPTRQRAFF

D: NA
J: TRBJ2-2
V: TRBV6-2/TRBV6-3
size: many
DNA: TGTGCCAGCAGGAGTAGGACCGGGGAGCTGTTTTTT
CDR3: CASRSRTGELFF

D: NA
J: TRBJ1-2
V: TRBV5-4
size: few
DNA: TGTGCCAGCAGACCAGACAGTAACTATGGCTACACCTTC
CDR3: CASRPDSNYGYTF

D: NA
J: TRBJ1-5
V: TRBV20-1
size: many
DNA: TGCAGTGCTCTCCGGGACATCATGAGCAATCAGCCCCAGCATTTT
CDR3: CSALRDIMSNQPQHF

D: NA
J: TRBJ2-1
V: TRBV2
size: many
DNA: TGTGCCAGCAGTGAAGCGCGTCTCGGGGGCCTTAACAATGAGCAGTTCTTC
CDR3: CASSEARLGGLNNEQFF

D: NA
J: TRBJ2-7
V: TRBV20-1
size: many
DNA: TGCAGTGCTAGAGGACGGGCGTCGGGGCAGTACTTC
CDR3: CSARGRASGQYF

D: TRBD1
J: TRBJ1-4
V: TRBV28
size: NA
DNA: TGTGCCAGCAATACAGGGGGATCAACTAATGAAAAACTGTTTTTT
CDR3: CASNTGGSTNEKLFF

D: TRBD1
J: TRBJ2-1
V: TRBV6-1
size: many
DNA: TGTGCCAGCACCCCGGGGACAGTCTACAATGAGCAGTTCTTC
CDR3: CASTPGTVYNEQFF

D: NA
J: TRBJ2-5
V: TRBV20-1
size: NA
DNA: TGCAGTGCTAGAGATCGCACAGGGCAAGAGACCCAGTACTTC
CDR3: CSARDRTGQETQYF

D: NA
J: TRBJ2-1
V: TRBV20-1
size: many
DNA: TGCAGTGCTAGAGATCCCAACAGGCAGAGTGAGCAGTTCTTC
CDR3: CSARDPNRQSEQFF

D: TRBD1
J: TRBJ2-3
V: TRBV20-1
size: many
DNA: TGCAGTGCTAGGCCGGGACAGGCCACAGATACGCAGTATTTT
CDR3: CSARPGQATDTQYF

D: NA
J: TRBJ2-1
V: TRBV7-2
size: many
DNA: TGTGCCAGCACCCAAGACTCCTACAATGAGCAGTTCTTC
CDR3: CASTQDSYNEQFF

D: NA
J: TRBJ2-4
V: TRBV7-3
size: many
DNA: TGTGCCAGCAGCTTAGCGGGACATAACAACATTCAGTACTTC
CDR3: CASSLAGHNNIQYF

D: NA
J: TRBJ2-5
V: TRBV7-8
size: many
DNA: TGTGCCAGCAGCTTAGGCGGATGGACTATGCTAGAAGAGACCCAGTACTTC
CDR3: CASSLGGWTMLEETQYF

D: TRBD2
J: TRBJ2-3
V: TRBV6-1
size: NA
DNA: TGTGCCAGCAGTGAAAGGAGAGCGGGGTCCACAGATACGCAGTATTTT
CDR3: CASSERRAGSTDTQYF

D: NA
J: TRBJ2-1
V: TRBV5-6
size: NA
DNA: TGTGCCAGCAGCTTTCTAGTGGACGCGTACAATGAGCAGTTCTTC
CDR3: CASSFLVDAYNEQFF

D: NA
J: TRBJ2-7
V: TRBV20-1
size: many
DNA: TGCAGTGCAATTAAGATCGGATTTCGCGAGCAGTACTTC
CDR3: CSAIKIGFREQYF

D: NA
J: TRBJ1-4
V: TRBV5-1
size: NA
DNA: TGCGCCAGCAGCCGTGCTTTAGACCCTAATGAAAAACTGTTTTTT
CDR3: CASSRALDPNEKLFF

D: NA
J: TRBJ2-7
V: TRBV20-1
size: few
DNA: TGCAGTGCCAACCCAACAGGTCGTTCCTACGAGCAGTACTTC
CDR3: CSANPTGRSYEQYF

D: TRBD1
J: TRBJ1-2
V: TRBV6-2/TRBV6-3
size: many
DNA: TGTGCCAGCAGTCCGACCGGACAGGCACACTATGGCTACACCTTC
CDR3: CASSPTGQAHYGYTF

D: TRBD1
J: TRBJ1-5
V: TRBV7-9
size: many
DNA: TGTGCCAGCAGCTTAGGGACAGGGGGCGATCAGCCCCAGCATTTT
CDR3: CASSLGTGGDQPQHF

D: TRBD1
J: TRBJ2-1
V: TRBV12-3/TRBV12-4
size: many
DNA: TGTGCCAGCAGTTTTTACAGGGGCAATGAGCAGTTCTTC
CDR3: CASSFYRGNEQFF

D: NA
J: TRBJ2-1
V: TRBV28
size: many
DNA: TGTGCCAGCACCCCGCCCTCCTACAATGAGCAGTTCTTC
CDR3: CASTPPSYNEQFF

D: NA
J: TRBJ1-6
V: TRBV20-1
size: few
DNA: TGCAGTGCTAGCCTTATAAACGCCAATAATTCACCCCTCCACTTT
CDR3: CSASLINANNSPLHF

D: NA
J: TRBJ2-6
V: TRBV12-3/TRBV12-4
size: many
DNA: TGTGCCAGCAGGGTGAACTCTGGGGCCAACGTCCTGACTTTC
CDR3: CASRVNSGANVLTF

D: TRBD1
J: TRBJ2-2
V: TRBV25-1
size: NA
DNA: TGTGCCAGCAGCACGACAGGGTCTAACACCGGGGAGCTGTTTTTT
CDR3: CASSTTGSNTGELFF

D: NA
J: TRBJ2-1
V: TRBV2
size: NA
DNA: TGTGCCAGCAGTGAGTCTGTAGCAGGTGAGCAGTTCTTC
CDR3: CASSESVAGEQFF

D: TRBD2
J: TRBJ2-1
V: TRBV28
size: many
DNA: TGTGCCAGCAGTTTCCGGACTAGCGGGATCGGTGAGCAGTTCTTC
CDR3: CASSFRTSGIGEQFF

D: NA
J: TRBJ1-5
V: TRBV24-1
size: NA
DNA: TGTGCCACCAGTGATTCGGGATGGGCCGATATTCAGCCCCAGCATTTT
CDR3: CATSDSGWADIQPQHF

D: TRBD1
J: TRBJ2-5
V: TRBV11-3
size: many
DNA: TGTGCCAGCAGCTTCCGACAGGGGGGCGAGACCCAGTACTTC
CDR3: CASSFRQGGETQYF

D: NA
J: TRBJ1-2
V: TRBV9
size: many
DNA: TGTGCCAGCAGCTCAGCGACCGAAAGCACCCGGATAGCTAACTATGGCTACACCTTC
CDR3: CASSSATESTRIANYGYTF

D: NA
J: TRBJ1-1
V: TRBV19
size: NA
DNA: TGTGCCAGTAGTATAGTCGGTATGAACACTGAAGCTTTCTTT
CDR3: CASSIVGMNTEAFF

D: NA
J: TRBJ1-1
V: TRBV20-1
size: many
DNA: TGCAGTGCTAGAACCGGAAACACTGAAGCTTTCTTT
CDR3: CSARTGNTEAFF

D: NA
J: TRBJ2-5
V: TRBV6-2/TRBV6-3
size: few
DNA: TGTGCCAGCTCTTTTTTTTCGGCGGTACAAGAGACCCAGTACTTC
CDR3: CASSFFSAVQETQYF

D: NA
J: TRBJ2-2
V: TRBV20-1
size: few
DNA: TGCAGTGCTAGACCACGAGCCGGCAAGGAGCTGTTTTTT
CDR3: CSARPRAGKELFF

D: NA
J: TRBJ2-3
V: TRBV28
size: many
DNA: TGTGCCATCAGAAGACAGGGCACAGATACGCAGTATTTT
CDR3: CAIRRQGTDTQYF

D: TRBD1
J: TRBJ1-2
V: TRBV27
size: many
DNA: TGTGCCAGCAGTTTACTGTGGGGACAGGGGCGGCTCCCCTATGGCTACACCTTC
CDR3: CASSLLWGQGRLPYGYTF

D: NA
J: TRBJ2-7
V: TRBV20-1
size: many
DNA: TGCAGTGCCCCGACGCCGGGCTCCTACGAGCAGTACTTC
CDR3: CSAPTPGSYEQYF

D: TRBD1
J: TRBJ2-2
V: TRBV6-4
size: many
DNA: TGTGCCAGCAGTGACTCTGGGACAGGGTACACCGGGGAGCTGTTTTTT
CDR3: CASSDSGTGYTGELFF

D: NA
J: TRBJ2-3
V: TRBV20-1
size: many
DNA: TGCAGTGCTAGAGAAAAGGAATACCGGCCAGATACGCAGTATTTT
CDR3: CSAREKEYRPDTQYF

D: NA
J: TRBJ2-7
V: TRBV6-2/TRBV6-3
size: NA
DNA: TGTGCCAGCAGCTATACAGGGCCGGGCGAGCAGTACTTC
CDR3: CASSYTGPGEQYF

D: TRBD2
J: TRBJ2-1
V: TRBV7-2
size: NA
DNA: TGTGCCAGCAGCTCTTCTAGCGGTTTCTCCTACAATGAGCAGTTCTTC
CDR3: CASSSSSGFSYNEQFF

D: TRBD2
J: TRBJ2-1
V: TRBV28
size: many
DNA: TGTGCCAGCAGTCTCTGGACTAGCGGCTACTACAATGAGCAGTTCTTC
CDR3: CASSLWTSGYYNEQFF